This T cell receptor (beta chain) derives from a study of T cell clonality in common variable immunodeficiency. This clone has just a few counts. Its antigen is not identified. CVID and control samples used equivalent genomic DNA input. Using immunoSEQ multiplex PCR, the repertoire was profiled, and TCRdb retains in-frame clones only, with some absent. The record shows about 28,000 clones for this sample, with no singletons present. General observations from the study: In common variable immunodeficiency, TCR beta chains reportedly carried fewer deletions and N-nucleotide insertions.

Diagnosis required reduced IgG, IgA and/or IgM with specific antibody deficiency. The sequencing sample was made of peripheral blood mononuclear cells. This clonotype was sampled from a human donor with common variable immunodeficiency.

The CDR3 spells CASSYKENQGAGQPQHF. The CDR3 DNA, read in part, is TGTGCCAGCAGTTATAAGGAAAATCAGGGGGCCGGTCAGCCC. The rearrangement uses TRBV6-2 or TRBV6-3 and TRBJ1-5; 8 nucleotides agree with TRBD1. The missing CDR3 end, 3 residues past where the read stops, is filled in from the germline J gene. The CDR3 is made up of 17 amino acids. V gave up 3 bases and J gave up 6 bases; unmatched junction bases: 13. Germline lookup yields CDR1 MNHEY and CDR2 SVGEGT.